This T cell receptor beta chain was obtained from a study of T-cell reconstitution after alpha-beta-depleted transplantation in children. This clonotype was picked up a small number of times. A TCRbeta library incorporating unique molecular identifiers was prepared. TCRdb reanalysed the PCR reads using MiXCR and keeps one entry per CDR3 protein. The sample carries about 480,000 distinct CDR3 sequences, around 13% recorded once. Looked up from germline, CDR1 is GTSNPN and CDR2 is SVGIG (reference sequence). The CDR3 is 15 amino acids. V gave up 2 bases and J gave up 0 bases, with 11 bases separating them.

The chain has TRBV30 and TRBJ2-1; D gene uncertain. Material: PBMCs from the stem cell graft donor, obtained from the stem cell graft. This clonotype was sampled from a human donor who donated a stem cell graft to a child with combined immunodeficiency. Here the CDR3 DNA reads TGTGCCTGGAGTTTCGGGTCTCTCTCCTACAATGAGCAGTTCTTC. It codes for CAWSFGSLSYNEQFF.